Sequencing of this T cell receptor (beta chain) was carried out in a study of blood T cell repertoires in COVID-19 (dated by TCRdb to between 2020 and 2021). Turning to the overall study: Samples covering the acute and convalescent phases of COVID-19 were provided by collaborators in the United States, Italy and Spain. The material from the prospective study consisted of cDNA or gDNA derived from T cells, B-cell-depleted T cells, or PBMCs. Deeply sampled blood TCRbeta repertoires from subjects exposed to, actively infected with, or recovered from COVID-19 were included in the dataset. The repertoires were released in a freely available public database intended as a resource for research on the immune response to SARS-CoV-2. The samples were drawn from two sources: the first 160 participants of the ongoing ImmuneRACE study, and 950 to 1,500 subjects contributed by 6 global collaborators. Nearly every sample came with metadata listing a de-identified subject ID, COVID-19 status, age in years and sex. HLA class I and class II types, where available, came from metadata supplied by the sample provider rather than from assay-based typing. Study-wide conclusions, independent of this receptor: Clinical and demographic metadata were provided uncurated, with the amount varying by source and participant.

The collaborating institutions used their own protocols to collect whole blood in K2EDTA tubes. For TCRbeta analysis, collaborators shipped samples as frozen whole blood, isolated PBMCs, or DNA extracted from either of those sample types. The immunoSEQ Assay, a bias-controlled multiplex PCR, was used to amplify TCRbeta CDR3 regions from genomic DNA. As for the original processing: Nucleated cell counts per sample were estimated from amplification of reference gene primers within the assay. To quantify the absolute abundance of each unique TCRbeta CDR3 rearrangement, sequence reads were collapsed and filtered. For each sample, productive Simpson clonality was calculated by taking the square root of Simpson's diversity index across productive rearrangements. The immuneACCESS repertoire file appears here via TCRdb, limited to in-frame rearrangements. These files lack a portion of the clones; in checked studies, under half of the deficit traces to unresolved V genes, and the cause of the others is not known. Clone size and V and J calls were adopted from that table, with D and trimming inferred from the DNA. The sample includes about 40,000 clones, with around 80% observed a single time. About 28% of the sample belongs to the ten largest clones.

As for this clone: This receptor's antigen is unknown. Per-base quality was not reported, and no clone a single base away is much larger than it.

CDR1 and CDR2, per the germline V gene, are ENHRY and SYGVKD. Including the terminal cysteine and phenylalanine, the CDR3 comprises 13 residues. Of all the DNA, just the CDR3 is kept, 39 bases in frame from base 1. The germline V end is reduced by 7 bases and the J end by 1 base; junction bases left unmatched: 2. The source is a man aged 80 or over with acute or convalescent COVID-19. The chain links TRBV10-3 with TRBJ1-1; 8 central bases correspond to TRBD1. The sequenced sample consisted of peripheral blood. The CDR3 sequence is CAINQGANTEAFF. The DNA sequence is as follows: TGTGCCATCAATCAGGGGGCGAACACTGAAGCTTTCTTT.